A selection of T cell receptor beta chains follows, all from one sample in a study of blood T cell repertoires in COVID-19. Here immunoSEQ multiplex PCR was the method, and the copy in TCRdb shows in-frame clones only, minus some. The sample records about 230,000 clones, roughly four fifths being singletons. The source material was peripheral blood. These receptors were obtained from a woman in her fifties or sixties with acute or convalescent COVID-19. Each CDR3 is given with its conserved first and last residue. A D gene is named only where the DNA matches it firmly. Clone sizes are given selectively: once, few, many, or a class where the clone is expanded.

size	length	V	D	J	DNA	CDR3
.	15	TRBV28	TRBD1	TRBJ2-7	TGTGCCAGCGTCTCTCCCCAGGGACAGAATCGACGGCAGTACTTC	CASVSPQGQNRRQYF
.	15	TRBV6-5	.	TRBJ1-3	TGTGCCAGCAGGGGACAACTCCAGACGGGAAACACCATATATTTT	CASRGQLQTGNTIYF
.	14	TRBV6-1	TRBD1	TRBJ2-7	TGTGCCAGCAGTGAACCGGGGACAGGCTACGAGCAGTACTTC	CASSEPGTGYEQYF
.	15	TRBV11-1	.	TRBJ2-1	TGTGCCAGCAGCCCGAGTGGGAGAACCTACAATGAGCAGTTCTTC	CASSPSGRTYNEQFF
.	14	TRBV3-1/TRBV3-2	.	TRBJ1-5	TGTGCCAGCAGCCGGGAGCTGGGCAATCAGCCCCAGCATTTT	CASSRELGNQPQHF
once	14	TRBV3-1/TRBV3-2	TRBD2	TRBJ2-7	TGTGCCAGCAGCCAGGGACTAGCGGGGTGGGAGCAGTACTTC	CASSQGLAGWEQYF
few	10	TRBV12-3/TRBV12-4	.	TRBJ2-1	TGTGCCAGCAGTTCGGATGAGCAGTTCTTC	CASSSDEQFF
.	17	TRBV19	.	TRBJ1-2	TGTGCCAGTACTATTCTCACGCTGGGGGCAGCGCGCTATGGCTACACCTTC	CASTILTLGAARYGYTF
.	15	TRBV6-5	TRBD1	TRBJ2-1	TGTGCCAGCAGCACTGACAGGGGCTCCTACAATGAGCAGTTCTTC	CASSTDRGSYNEQFF
.	13	TRBV27	.	TRBJ2-1	TGTGCCAGCAGTAGGGGTTCCTACAATGAGCAGTTCTTC	CASSRGSYNEQFF
.	13	TRBV19	.	TRBJ1-1	TGTGCCAGTAGTAGTAACTTGAACACTGAAGCTTTCTTT	CASSSNLNTEAFF
.	13	TRBV29-1	.	TRBJ2-7	TGCAGCGTTGAGCAAGTGGCAGGGGTCGAGCAGTACTTC	CSVEQVAGVEQYF
few	16	TRBV6-1	.	TRBJ1-3	TGTGCCAGCAGTGTCGAGGCGGCACCCTCTGGAAACACCATATATTTT	CASSVEAAPSGNTIYF
.	18	TRBV3-1/TRBV3-2	TRBD2	TRBJ2-1	TGTGCCAGCAGCCACTTGGCGGGCGGGACTAGCGACTACAATGAGCAGTTCTTC	CASSHLAGGTSDYNEQFF
.	14	TRBV30	TRBD1	TRBJ2-5	TGTGCCTGGAGTGGGGGGACAGGGAAAGAGACCCAGTACTTC	CAWSGGTGKETQYF
.	16	TRBV4-2	.	TRBJ1-2	TGTGCCAGCAGCCATTCAGGCCCTCGAACCTCCTATGGCTACACCTTC	CASSHSGPRTSYGYTF
.	14	TRBV14	.	TRBJ1-6	TGTGCCAGCAGCGGAGGCCTTTCCAATTCACCCCTCCACTTT	CASSGGLSNSPLHF
.	13	TRBV7-2	TRBD1	TRBJ2-7	TGTGCCAGCAGCTTCGGACAGGGCTACGAGCAGTACTTC	CASSFGQGYEQYF
.	15	TRBV7-9	.	TRBJ1-6	TGTGCCAGCAGCCCTGAAGGGGTGGCCTATGATTCCCTCCACTTT	CASSPEGVAYDSLHF
.	14	TRBV6-2/TRBV6-3	TRBD1	TRBJ1-1	TGTGCCAGCAGTTCTTGGACAGGGACGTTTGAAGCTTTCTTT	CASSSWTGTFEAFF
.	13	TRBV11-2	.	TRBJ1-1	TGTGCCAGCAGCTTAGATAGGGAGACTGAAGCTTTCTTT	CASSLDRETEAFF
.	13	TRBV28	.	TRBJ2-7	TGTGCCAGCAGCAACCTAACCCCCTACGAGCAGTACTTC	CASSNLTPYEQYF
.	15	TRBV6-5	.	TRBJ1-6	TGTGCCAGCAGCCAGTTGACGTCGGGTAATTCACCCCTCCACTTT	CASSQLTSGNSPLHF
few	15	TRBV28	.	TRBJ2-2	TGTGCCAGCCCCACGTCGGGGGTGGGGGCCGGGGAGCTGTTTTTT	CASPTSGVGAGELFF